Below, 6 T cell receptor beta chains from the same sample are listed, as sequenced in a study of shared clonotypes between healthy human individuals. Measured with immunoSEQ multiplex PCR; TCRdb has only the in-frame clones, and not every one. The sample holds approximately 2.1 million clones; 93% are singletons and the top ten take under 0.45%. Sequencing used naive CD4+ T cells from PBMCs. Specified subset: CD45RA+ positively selected. The receptors shown here come from a man between 18 and 35 years old in good health. Some clones in this sample may be carry-over from other donors' samples.

Comment on this clone: In the same sample, other DNA sequences code for this CDR3. This rearrangement joins TRBV18 to TRBJ1-5; perhaps TRBD1 as D (5 bases). The germline gives CDR1 KGHSH, CDR2 LQKENI. Trimming pared 2 bases from V and 9 bases from J, leaving 11 bases between. The CDR3 length is 13 residues. The CDR3 loop reads CASSPDSLGPQHF. The CDR3 region has the DNA TGTGCCAGCTCACCAGACAGCCTTGGGCCCCAGCATTTT. The whole variable domain, remainder taken from reference TRBV18 and TRBJ1-5, is NAGVMQNPRHLVRRRGQEARLRCSPMKGHSHVYWYRQLPEEGLKFMVYLQKENIIDESGMPKERFSAEFPKEGPSILRIQQVVRGDSAAYFCASSPDSLGPQHFGDGTRLSIL.

The rearrangement links TRBV11-3 to TRBJ2-3; TRBD1 matches 7 bases. There are 17 residues in the CDR3. From germline, CDR1 is SGHNT and CDR2 YENEEA. Unmatched junction bases numbered 10, after V lost 0 bases and J lost 4 bases. The CDR3 coding sequence is TGTGCCAGCAGCTTAGATAGGGCCGGGACAGCGGCAGATACGCAGTATTTT. It encodes CASSLDRAGTAADTQYF.

The chain combines TRBV27 with TRBJ1-2; no definite D call. The CDR3 sequence is 13 residues long. Trimming cost V 8 bases and J 0 bases, with 10 bases left between them. Germline V CDR1 and CDR2: MNHEY, SMNVEV (reference sequence). This CDR3 reads CASGRPSNYGYTF. For the CDR3, the DNA is TGTGCCAGCGGCAGGCCCTCTAACTATGGCTACACCTTC.

The gene calls are TRBV6-5 and TRBJ2-3; D is ambiguous. The germline V gene has CDR1 MNHEY and CDR2 SVGAGI. The CDR3 length is 16 residues. Between the trimmed V and J ends, which lost 0 bases and 2 bases, there was a span of 12 bases. CDR3 DNA: TGTGCCAGCAGTTACTCGAGATCCGGGCCCACAGATACGCAGTATTTT. This gives the protein CASSYSRSGPTDTQYF.

The chain has TRBV7-9 and TRBJ2-5; tentatively, D is TRBD2 (6 bases). The ends were cut back, 0 bases at V and 2 bases at J, with 10 bases in the middle. This CDR3 has 15 residues. Germline V gene sequence: CDR1 SEHNR, CDR2 FQNEAQ (reference sequence). The CDR3 DNA is TGTGCCAGCAGCTTAGCTTTTGGAGGGCAAGAGACCCAGTACTTC. Its protein product is CASSLAFGGQETQYF. The full variable domain, rest sourced from reference TRBV7-9 and TRBJ2-5, is DTGVSQNPRHKITKRGQNVTFRCDPISEHNRLYWYRQTLGQGPEFLTYFQNEAQLEKSRLLSDRFSAERPKGSFSTLEIQRTEQGDSAMYLCASSLAFGGQETQYFGPGTRLLVL.

This sequence joins TRBV19 and TRBJ2-7; the D gene could be TRBD1 or TRBD2 (5 bases each). This CDR3 is built from 13 residues. Germline assignment: CDR1 LNHDA and CDR2 SQIVND (reference sequence). V was trimmed by 8 bases and J by 5 bases, leaving 16 bases between them. CDR3 sequence (DNA): TGTGCCAGTTCTATCGACGGGACGAACGAGCAGTACTTC. Translating it yields CASSIDGTNEQYF.